Listed below are T cell receptor beta chains from one sample, sequenced in a study of T cell clones after liver transplantation. The repertoire was sequenced with immunoSEQ multiplex PCR; TCRdb's copy has only in-frame clones and lacks some. The sample holds tens of thousands of clones, around four fifths seen once. The specimen comprised CD4+ T cells from blood, sampled 45 to 47 months after liver transplant. The receptors were sampled from a human patient who received a liver transplant. Part of the T cells may come from the graft donor. The CDR3 runs from the conserved cysteine through the conserved F or W. The D gene is left open where the match is weak. The size entry is marked missing in some rows and otherwise reads once, few, many or a size class.

abundance: -; v_gene: TRBV6-5; j_gene: TRBJ2-1; len: 14; d_gene: TRBD2; CDR3aa: CASSEGLAGGEQFF; CDR3nt: TGTGCCAGCAGTGAGGGACTAGCGGGAGGTGAGCAGTTCTTC
abundance: -; v_gene: TRBV7-2; j_gene: TRBJ2-2; len: 16; d_gene: TRBD2; CDR3aa: CASSLRRGANTGELFF; CDR3nt: TGTGCCAGCAGCTTACGCCGGGGGGCGAACACCGGGGAGCTGTTTTTT
abundance: -; v_gene: TRBV5-4; j_gene: TRBJ2-5; len: 13; d_gene: -; CDR3aa: CASSLRQGETQYF; CDR3nt: TGTGCCAGCAGCTTGCGGCAGGGGGAGACCCAGTACTTC
abundance: few; v_gene: TRBV2; j_gene: TRBJ1-2; len: 13; d_gene: TRBD1; CDR3aa: CASRRETGYGYTF; CDR3nt: TGTGCCAGCAGGCGGGAGACAGGGTATGGCTACACCTTC
abundance: -; v_gene: TRBV5-1; j_gene: TRBJ2-1; len: 15; d_gene: -; CDR3aa: CASSPRDFTPIEQFF; CDR3nt: TGCGCCAGCAGCCCCCGGGACTTCACACCTATTGAGCAGTTCTTC
abundance: -; v_gene: TRBV18; j_gene: TRBJ2-7; len: 15; d_gene: -; CDR3aa: CASQQGPAREGEQYF; CDR3nt: TGTGCCAGCCAACAAGGTCCAGCGCGAGAAGGCGAGCAGTACTTC
abundance: -; v_gene: TRBV7-6; j_gene: TRBJ2-3; len: 15; d_gene: -; CDR3aa: CASSLGGTGTDTQYF; CDR3nt: TGTGCCAGCAGCTTGGGCGGGACGGGCACAGATACGCAGTATTTT
abundance: -; v_gene: TRBV29-1; j_gene: TRBJ2-1; len: 14; d_gene: -; CDR3aa: CSVGSVVSYNEQFF; CDR3nt: TGCAGCGTCGGCAGCGTCGTCTCCTACAATGAGCAGTTCTTC
abundance: -; v_gene: TRBV28; j_gene: TRBJ1-5; len: 16; d_gene: -; CDR3aa: CASSLMGGYGNQPQHF; CDR3nt: TGTGCCAGCAGTTTAATGGGAGGATATGGCAATCAGCCCCAGCATTTT
abundance: -; v_gene: TRBV20-1; j_gene: TRBJ2-3; len: 11; d_gene: -; CDR3aa: CSADRTDTQYF; CDR3nt: TGCAGTGCTGACCGGACGGATACGCAGTATTTT
abundance: -; v_gene: TRBV5-4; j_gene: TRBJ1-2; len: 14; d_gene: -; CDR3aa: CASRPLTDNYGYTF; CDR3nt: TGTGCCAGCAGACCATTAACAGATAACTATGGCTACACCTTC
abundance: -; v_gene: TRBV7-9; j_gene: TRBJ1-2; len: 12; d_gene: -; CDR3aa: CASLDAAYGYTF; CDR3nt: TGTGCCAGCCTGGACGCAGCCTATGGCTACACCTTC
abundance: few; v_gene: TRBV5-8; j_gene: TRBJ2-3; len: 15; d_gene: TRBD1; CDR3aa: CASSSRDSSTDTQYF; CDR3nt: TGTGCCAGCAGCTCCCGGGACAGTAGCACAGATACGCAGTATTTT
abundance: -; v_gene: TRBV19; j_gene: TRBJ1-5; len: 14; d_gene: -; CDR3aa: CASNLMGYNQPQHF; CDR3nt: TGTGCCAGTAATCTAATGGGGTACAATCAGCCCCAGCATTTT
abundance: -; v_gene: TRBV2; j_gene: TRBJ2-2; len: 14; d_gene: -; CDR3aa: CASRPGLRTGELFF; CDR3nt: TGTGCCAGCAGACCGGGACTTCGGACCGGGGAGCTGTTTTTT
abundance: -; v_gene: TRBV10-2; j_gene: TRBJ2-2; len: 14; d_gene: -; CDR3aa: CASSEQVNTGELFF; CDR3nt: TGCGCCAGCAGTGAACAGGTGAACACCGGGGAGCTGTTTTTT
abundance: few; v_gene: TRBV5-1; j_gene: TRBJ1-2; len: 11; d_gene: -; CDR3aa: CASKEGEGYTF; CDR3nt: TGCGCCAGCAAGGAGGGGGAAGGCTACACCTTC
abundance: -; v_gene: TRBV15; j_gene: TRBJ2-7; len: 15; d_gene: -; CDR3aa: CATSREVWLDYEQYF; CDR3nt: TGTGCCACCAGCAGAGAAGTTTGGTTGGACTACGAGCAGTACTTC
abundance: -; v_gene: TRBV7-3; j_gene: TRBJ1-2; len: 16; d_gene: TRBD1; CDR3aa: CASSFDGPGGAYGYTF; CDR3nt: TGTGCCAGCAGCTTTGACGGACCAGGGGGCGCCTATGGCTACACCTTC
abundance: -; v_gene: TRBV7-2; j_gene: TRBJ2-3; len: 14; d_gene: -; CDR3aa: CASSSTRGADTQYF; CDR3nt: TGTGCCAGCAGCTCCACCAGGGGGGCAGATACGCAGTATTTT
abundance: -; v_gene: TRBV28; j_gene: TRBJ2-2; len: 14; d_gene: -; CDR3aa: CASSLGQDEGELFF; CDR3nt: TGTGCCAGCAGTTTGGGGCAGGATGAGGGGGAGCTGTTTTTT
abundance: -; v_gene: TRBV7-2; j_gene: TRBJ2-2; len: 13; d_gene: -; CDR3aa: CASSLPNTGELFF; CDR3nt: TGTGCCAGCAGCTTACCGAACACCGGGGAGCTGTTTTTT
abundance: -; v_gene: TRBV7-2; j_gene: TRBJ1-5; len: 14; d_gene: -; CDR3aa: CASSLVRINQPQHF; CDR3nt: TGTGCCAGCAGCTTAGTTAGAATCAATCAGCCCCAGCATTTT
abundance: -; v_gene: TRBV4-2; j_gene: TRBJ1-1; len: 18; d_gene: TRBD1; CDR3aa: CASSQDGGTGGKGTEAFF; CDR3nt: TGTGCCAGCAGCCAAGATGGCGGCACAGGGGGCAAGGGCACTGAAGCTTTCTTT
abundance: -; v_gene: TRBV18; j_gene: TRBJ2-5; len: 14; d_gene: -; CDR3aa: CASSPLDSQETQYF; CDR3nt: TGTGCCAGCTCACCACTGGACAGCCAAGAGACCCAGTACTTC
abundance: -; v_gene: TRBV18; j_gene: TRBJ1-4; len: 15; d_gene: TRBD1; CDR3aa: CASSPDRGGNEKLFF; CDR3nt: TGTGCCAGCTCACCTGACAGGGGCGGAAATGAAAAACTGTTTTTT
abundance: -; v_gene: TRBV6-6; j_gene: TRBJ2-5; len: 14; d_gene: -; CDR3aa: CASSPMSQGETQYF; CDR3nt: TGTGCCAGCAGCCCCATGAGCCAAGGGGAGACCCAGTACTTC
abundance: -; v_gene: TRBV28; j_gene: TRBJ2-3; len: 15; d_gene: TRBD2; CDR3aa: CASSFLAGITDTQYF; CDR3nt: TGTGCCAGCAGTTTCTTAGCGGGGATCACAGATACGCAGTATTTT
abundance: -; v_gene: TRBV2; j_gene: TRBJ2-2; len: 15; d_gene: -; CDR3aa: CASSGTWGLREELFF; CDR3nt: TGTGCCAGCAGTGGGACCTGGGGCCTACGGGAGGAGCTGTTTTTT
abundance: -; v_gene: TRBV18; j_gene: TRBJ2-1; len: 13; d_gene: -; CDR3aa: CASSLFSDSEQFF; CDR3nt: TGTGCCAGCTCACTATTTTCCGACAGTGAGCAGTTCTTC